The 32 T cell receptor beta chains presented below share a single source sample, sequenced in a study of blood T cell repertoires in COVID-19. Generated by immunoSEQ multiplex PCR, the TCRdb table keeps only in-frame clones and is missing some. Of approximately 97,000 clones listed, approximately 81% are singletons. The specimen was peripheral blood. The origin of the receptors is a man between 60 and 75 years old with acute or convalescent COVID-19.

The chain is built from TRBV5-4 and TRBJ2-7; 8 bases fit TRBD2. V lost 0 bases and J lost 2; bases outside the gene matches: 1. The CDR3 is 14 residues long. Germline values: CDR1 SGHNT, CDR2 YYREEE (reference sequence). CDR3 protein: CASSLAGLAYEQYF. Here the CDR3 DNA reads TGTGCCAGCAGCTTGGCGGGACTAGCCTACGAGCAGTACTTC.

In DNA, the CDR3 is TGTGCCAGCAGCCGGGTCGGTAGTCAGCCCCAGCATTTT. Protein product: CASSRVGSQPQHF. V usage is TRBV28 and J usage is TRBJ1-5; no reliable D call. V was pared by 6 bases and J by 6 bases, with 12 bases between. CDR1 is MDHEN and CDR2 is SYDVKM in the germline V gene. The CDR3 is 13 amino acids.

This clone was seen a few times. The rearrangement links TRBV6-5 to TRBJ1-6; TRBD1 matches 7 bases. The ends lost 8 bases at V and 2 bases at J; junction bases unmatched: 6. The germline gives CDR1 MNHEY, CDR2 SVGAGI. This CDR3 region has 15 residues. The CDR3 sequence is CASRQGSPYNSPLHF. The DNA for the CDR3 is TGTGCCAGCCGACAGGGATCCCCCTATAATTCACCCCTCCACTTT.

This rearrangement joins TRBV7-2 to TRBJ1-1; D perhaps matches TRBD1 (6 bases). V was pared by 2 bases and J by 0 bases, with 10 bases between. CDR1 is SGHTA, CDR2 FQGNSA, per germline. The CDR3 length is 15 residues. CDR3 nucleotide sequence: TGTGCCAGCAGCTTAACAGGGAATATGAACACTGAAGCTTTCTTT. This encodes CASSLTGNMNTEAFF.

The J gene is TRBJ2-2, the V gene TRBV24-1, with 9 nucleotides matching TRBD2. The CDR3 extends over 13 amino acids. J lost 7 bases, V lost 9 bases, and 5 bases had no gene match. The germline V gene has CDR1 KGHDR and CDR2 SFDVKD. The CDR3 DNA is TGTGCCACCGATAGCGGGAGTTTCGGGGAGCTGTTTTTT. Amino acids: CATDSGSFGELFF.

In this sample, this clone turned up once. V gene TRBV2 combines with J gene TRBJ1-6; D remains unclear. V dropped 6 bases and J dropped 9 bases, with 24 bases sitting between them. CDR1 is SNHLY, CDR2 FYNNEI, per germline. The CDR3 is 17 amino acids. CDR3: CASSAPELGPVGSPLHF. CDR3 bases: TGTGCCAGCAGCGCACCAGAACTGGGCCCAGTCGGTTCACCCCTCCACTTT. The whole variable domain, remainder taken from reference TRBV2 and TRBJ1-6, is EPEVTQTPSHQVTQMGQEVILRCVPISNHLYFYWYRQILGQKVEFLVSFYNNEISEKSEIFDDQFSVERPDGSNFTLKIRSTKLEDSAMYFCASSAPELGPVGSPLHFGNGTRLTVT.

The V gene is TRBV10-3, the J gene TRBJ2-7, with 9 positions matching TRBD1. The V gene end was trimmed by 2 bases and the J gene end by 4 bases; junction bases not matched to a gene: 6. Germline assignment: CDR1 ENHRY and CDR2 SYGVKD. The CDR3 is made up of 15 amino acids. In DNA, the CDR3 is TGTGCCATCAGTGAGGTCGGGACAGGGAGGTACGAGCAGTACTTC. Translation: CAISEVGTGRYEQYF.

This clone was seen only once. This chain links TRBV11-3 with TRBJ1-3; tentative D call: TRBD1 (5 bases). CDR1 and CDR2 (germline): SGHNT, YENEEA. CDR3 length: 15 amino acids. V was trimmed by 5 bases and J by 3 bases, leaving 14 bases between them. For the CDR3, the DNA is TGTGCCAGCAGCCCATACACAGGCGATGGAAACACCATATATTTT. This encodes CASSPYTGDGNTIYF.

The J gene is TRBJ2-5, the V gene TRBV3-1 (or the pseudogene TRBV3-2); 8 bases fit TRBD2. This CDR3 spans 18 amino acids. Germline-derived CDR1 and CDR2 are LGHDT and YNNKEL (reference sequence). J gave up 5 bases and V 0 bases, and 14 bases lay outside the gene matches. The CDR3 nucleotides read TGTGCCAGCAGCCAAGATTTATCCCGGGGGGGCCTATCCGAGACCCAGTACTTC. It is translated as CASSQDLSRGGLSETQYF.

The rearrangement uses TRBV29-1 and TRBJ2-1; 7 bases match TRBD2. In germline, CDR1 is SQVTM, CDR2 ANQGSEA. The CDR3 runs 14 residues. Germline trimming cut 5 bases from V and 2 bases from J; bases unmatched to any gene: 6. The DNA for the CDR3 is TGCAGCGTTCTTAGTGGGAGGGCCTACAATGAGCAGTTCTTC. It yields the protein CSVLSGRAYNEQFF.

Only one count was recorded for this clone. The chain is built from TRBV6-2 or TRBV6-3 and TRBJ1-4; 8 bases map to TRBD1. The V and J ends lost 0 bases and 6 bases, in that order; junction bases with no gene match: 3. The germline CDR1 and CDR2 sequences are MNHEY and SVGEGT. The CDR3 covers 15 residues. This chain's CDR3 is CASSYSRTGYEKLFF. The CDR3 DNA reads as TGTGCCAGCAGTTACTCGAGGACAGGGTATGAAAAACTGTTTTTT.

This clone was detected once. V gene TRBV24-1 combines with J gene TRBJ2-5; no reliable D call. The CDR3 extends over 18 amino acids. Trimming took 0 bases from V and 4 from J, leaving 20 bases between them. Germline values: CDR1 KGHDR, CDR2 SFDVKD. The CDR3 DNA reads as TGTGCCACCAGTGATTTGGACCATCCCCTCGGTACGGGAGAGACCCAGTACTTC. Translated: CATSDLDHPLGTGETQYF.

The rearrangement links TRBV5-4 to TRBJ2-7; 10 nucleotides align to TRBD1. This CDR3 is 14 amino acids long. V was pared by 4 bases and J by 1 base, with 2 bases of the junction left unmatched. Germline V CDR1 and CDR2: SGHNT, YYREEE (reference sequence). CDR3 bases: TGTGCCAGCAGCCCGGGACAGGGGTCCTACGAGCAGTACTTC. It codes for CASSPGQGSYEQYF. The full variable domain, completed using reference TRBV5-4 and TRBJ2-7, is ETGVTQSPTHLIKTRGQQVTLRCSSQSGHNTVSWYQQALGQGPQFIFQYYREEENGRGNFPPRFSGLQFPNYSSELNVNALELDDSALYLCASSPGQGSYEQYFGPGTRLTVT.

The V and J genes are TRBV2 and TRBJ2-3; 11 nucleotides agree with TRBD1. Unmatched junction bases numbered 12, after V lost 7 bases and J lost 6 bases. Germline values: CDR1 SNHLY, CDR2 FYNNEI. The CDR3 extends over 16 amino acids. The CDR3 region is CASTRTGGASGDTQYF. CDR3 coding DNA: TGTGCCAGCACCAGGACAGGGGGCGCCTCTGGGGATACGCAGTATTTT.

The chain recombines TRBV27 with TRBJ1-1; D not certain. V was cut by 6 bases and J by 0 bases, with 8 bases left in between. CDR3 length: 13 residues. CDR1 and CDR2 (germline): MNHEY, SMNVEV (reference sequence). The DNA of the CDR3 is TGTGCCAGCAGCCTACAGATGAACACTGAAGCTTTCTTT. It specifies CASSLQMNTEAFF.

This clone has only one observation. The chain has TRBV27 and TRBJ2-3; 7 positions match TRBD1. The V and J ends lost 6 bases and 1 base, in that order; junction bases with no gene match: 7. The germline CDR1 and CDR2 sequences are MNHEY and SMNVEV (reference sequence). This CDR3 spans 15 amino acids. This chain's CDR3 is CASSPDGTGTDTQYF. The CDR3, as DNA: TGTGCCAGCAGCCCAGATGGGACAGGCACAGATACGCAGTATTTT.

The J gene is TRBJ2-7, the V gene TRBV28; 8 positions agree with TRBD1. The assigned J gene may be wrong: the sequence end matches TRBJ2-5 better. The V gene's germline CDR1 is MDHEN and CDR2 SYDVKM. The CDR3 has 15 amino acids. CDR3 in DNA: TGTGCCAGCAGGGCACCCGGGACAGGCCAAGAGACCCAGTACTTC. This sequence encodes CASRAPGTGQETQYF.

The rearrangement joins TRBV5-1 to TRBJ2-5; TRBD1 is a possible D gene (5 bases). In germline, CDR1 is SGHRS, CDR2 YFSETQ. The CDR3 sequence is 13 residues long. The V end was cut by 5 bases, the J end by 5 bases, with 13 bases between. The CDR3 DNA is TGCGCCAGCAGTACGACCCCAGGGGAGACCCAGTACTTC. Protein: CASSTTPGETQYF. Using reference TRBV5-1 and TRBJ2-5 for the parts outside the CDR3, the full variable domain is KAGVTQTPRYLIKTRGQQVTLSCSPISGHRSVSWYQQTPGQGLQFLFEYFSETQRNKGNFPGRFSGRQFSNSRSEMNVSTLELGDSALYLCASSTTPGETQYFGPGTRLLVL.

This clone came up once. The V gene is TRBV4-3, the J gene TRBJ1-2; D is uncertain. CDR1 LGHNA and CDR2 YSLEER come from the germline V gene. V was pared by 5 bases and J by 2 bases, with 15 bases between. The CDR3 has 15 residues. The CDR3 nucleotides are TGCGCCAGCAGCAACGACTACGGGATAAACTATGGCTACACCTTC. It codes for CASSNDYGINYGYTF.

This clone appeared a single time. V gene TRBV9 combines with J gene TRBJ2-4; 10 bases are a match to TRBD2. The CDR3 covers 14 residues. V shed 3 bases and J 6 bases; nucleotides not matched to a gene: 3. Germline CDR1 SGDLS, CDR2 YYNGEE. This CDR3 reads CASSARTSGNIQYF. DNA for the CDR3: TGTGCCAGCAGCGCCCGGACTAGCGGAAACATTCAGTACTTC.

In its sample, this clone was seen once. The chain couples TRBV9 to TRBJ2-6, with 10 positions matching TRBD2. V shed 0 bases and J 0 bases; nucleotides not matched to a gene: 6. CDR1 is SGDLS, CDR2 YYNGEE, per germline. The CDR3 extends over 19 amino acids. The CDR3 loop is CASSVGTGTSASGANVLTF. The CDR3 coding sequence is TGTGCCAGCAGCGTAGGGACGGGGACTAGCGCCTCTGGGGCCAACGTCCTGACTTTC.

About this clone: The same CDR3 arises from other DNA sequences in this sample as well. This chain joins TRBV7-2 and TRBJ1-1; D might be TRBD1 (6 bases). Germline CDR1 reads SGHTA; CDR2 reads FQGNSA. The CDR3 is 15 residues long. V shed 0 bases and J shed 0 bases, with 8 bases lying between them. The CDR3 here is CASSLAGTLNTEAFF. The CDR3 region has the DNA TGTGCCAGCAGCTTAGCCGGGACACTGAACACTGAAGCTTTCTTT.

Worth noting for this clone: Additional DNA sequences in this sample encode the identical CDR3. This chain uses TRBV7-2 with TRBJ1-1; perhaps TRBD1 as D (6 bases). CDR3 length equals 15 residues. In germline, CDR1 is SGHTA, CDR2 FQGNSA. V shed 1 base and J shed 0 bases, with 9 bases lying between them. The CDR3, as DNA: TGTGCCAGCAGCTTAGTCACAGGGATGAACACTGAAGCTTTCTTT. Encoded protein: CASSLVTGMNTEAFF.

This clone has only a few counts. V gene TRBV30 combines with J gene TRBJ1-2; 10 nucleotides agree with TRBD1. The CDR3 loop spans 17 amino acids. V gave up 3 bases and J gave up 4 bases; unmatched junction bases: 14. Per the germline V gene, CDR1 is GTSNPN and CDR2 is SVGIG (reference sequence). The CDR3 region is CAWSASHRQGAVYGYTF. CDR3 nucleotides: TGTGCCTGGAGCGCGAGTCACAGACAGGGGGCTGTCTATGGCTACACCTTC.

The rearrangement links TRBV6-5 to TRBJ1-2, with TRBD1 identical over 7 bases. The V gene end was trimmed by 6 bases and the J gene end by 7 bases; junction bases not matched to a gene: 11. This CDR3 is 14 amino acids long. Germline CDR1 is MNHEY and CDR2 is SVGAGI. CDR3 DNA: TGTGCCAGCAGCACCCTGACAGGGAATGGTGGCTACACCTTC. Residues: CASSTLTGNGGYTF.

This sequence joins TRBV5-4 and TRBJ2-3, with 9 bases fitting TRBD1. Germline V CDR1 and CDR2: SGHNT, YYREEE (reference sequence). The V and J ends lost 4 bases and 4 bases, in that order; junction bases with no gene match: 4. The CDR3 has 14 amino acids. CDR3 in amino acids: CASSPGQGPDTQYF. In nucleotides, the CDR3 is TGTGCCAGCAGCCCGGGACAGGGACCAGATACGCAGTATTTT. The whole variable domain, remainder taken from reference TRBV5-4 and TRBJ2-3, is ETGVTQSPTHLIKTRGQQVTLRCSSQSGHNTVSWYQQALGQGPQFIFQYYREEENGRGNFPPRFSGLQFPNYSSELNVNALELDDSALYLCASSPGQGPDTQYFGPGTRLTVL.

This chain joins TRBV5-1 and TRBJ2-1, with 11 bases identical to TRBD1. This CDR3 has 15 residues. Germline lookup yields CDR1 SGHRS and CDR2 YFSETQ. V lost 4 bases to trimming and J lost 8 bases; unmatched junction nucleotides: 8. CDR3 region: CASSPGTGGGDEQFF. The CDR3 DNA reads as TGCGCCAGCAGCCCCGGGACAGGGGGTGGGGATGAGCAGTTCTTC. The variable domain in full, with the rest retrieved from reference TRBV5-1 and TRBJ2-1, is KAGVTQTPRYLIKTRGQQVTLSCSPISGHRSVSWYQQTPGQGLQFLFEYFSETQRNKGNFPGRFSGRQFSNSRSEMNVSTLELGDSALYLCASSPGTGGGDEQFFGPGTRLTVL.

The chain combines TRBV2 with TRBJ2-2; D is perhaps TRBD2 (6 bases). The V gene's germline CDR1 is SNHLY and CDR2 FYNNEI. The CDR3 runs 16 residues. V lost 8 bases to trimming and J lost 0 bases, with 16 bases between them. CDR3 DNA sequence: TGTGCCAGCTCTAGGGGAGGCGGACCGAACACCGGGGAGCTGTTTTTT. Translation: CASSRGGGPNTGELFF.

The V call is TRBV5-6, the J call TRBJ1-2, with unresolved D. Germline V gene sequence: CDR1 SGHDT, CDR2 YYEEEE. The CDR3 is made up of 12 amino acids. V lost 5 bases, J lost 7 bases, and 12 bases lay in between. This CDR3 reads CASRSGYSGYTF. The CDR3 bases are TGTGCCAGCAGATCCGGTTATTCTGGCTACACCTTC.

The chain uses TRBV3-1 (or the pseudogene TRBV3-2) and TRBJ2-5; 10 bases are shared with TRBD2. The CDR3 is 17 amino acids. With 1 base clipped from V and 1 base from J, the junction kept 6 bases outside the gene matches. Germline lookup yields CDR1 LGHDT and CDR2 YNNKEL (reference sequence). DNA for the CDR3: TGTGCCAGCAGCCAAGGGGATAGCGGGAGGTTCCAAGAGACCCAGTACTTC. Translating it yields CASSQGDSGRFQETQYF.

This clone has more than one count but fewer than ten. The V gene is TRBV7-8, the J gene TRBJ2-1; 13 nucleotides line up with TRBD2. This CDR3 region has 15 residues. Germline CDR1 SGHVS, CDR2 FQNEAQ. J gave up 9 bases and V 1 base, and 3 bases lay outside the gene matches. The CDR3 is CASSLGTSGGPEQFF. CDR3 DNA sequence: TGTGCCAGCAGCTTAGGGACTAGCGGGGGACCTGAGCAGTTCTTC.

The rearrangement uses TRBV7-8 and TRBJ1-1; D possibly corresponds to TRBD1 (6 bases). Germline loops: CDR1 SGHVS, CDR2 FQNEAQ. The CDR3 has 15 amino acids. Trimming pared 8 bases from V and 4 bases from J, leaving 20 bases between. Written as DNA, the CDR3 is TGTGCCAGCTCGGGCGTGTGGGGGCGAGGCACTGAAGCTTTCTTT. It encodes CASSGVWGRGTEAFF. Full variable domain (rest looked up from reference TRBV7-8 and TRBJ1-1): GAGVSQSPRYKVAKRGQDVALRCDPISGHVSLFWYQQALGQGPEFLTYFQNEAQLDKSGLPSDRFFAERPEGSVSTLKIQRTQQEDSAVYLCASSGVWGRGTEAFFGQGTRLTVV.